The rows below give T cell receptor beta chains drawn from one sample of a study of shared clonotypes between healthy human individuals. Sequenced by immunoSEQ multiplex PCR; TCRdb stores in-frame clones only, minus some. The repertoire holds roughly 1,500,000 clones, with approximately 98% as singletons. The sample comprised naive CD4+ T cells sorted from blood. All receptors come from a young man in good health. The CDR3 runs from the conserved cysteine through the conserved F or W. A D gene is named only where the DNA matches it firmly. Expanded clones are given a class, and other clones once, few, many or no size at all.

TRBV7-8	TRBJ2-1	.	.	CASSLYRGQHNEQFF	TGTGCCAGCAGCCTCTACCGGGGGCAACACAATGAGCAGTTCTTC
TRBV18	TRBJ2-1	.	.	CASSRGNEQFF	TGTGCCAGCTCACGAGGGAATGAGCAGTTCTTC
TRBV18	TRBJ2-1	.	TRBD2	CASSPGTTSYNEQFF	TGTGCCAGCTCACCAGGGACTACCTCATACAATGAGCAGTTCTTC
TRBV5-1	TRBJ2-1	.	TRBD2	CASSLEGLVSANEQFF	TGCGCCAGCAGCTTGGAGGGACTAGTTTCGGCGAATGAGCAGTTCTTC
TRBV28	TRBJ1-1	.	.	CASSPIRRNTEAFF	TGTGCCAGCAGTCCCATTCGGCGGAACACTGAAGCTTTCTTT
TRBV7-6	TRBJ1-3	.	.	CASTLEGSGNTIYF	TGTGCCAGCACTCTGGAGGGTTCTGGAAACACCATATATTTT
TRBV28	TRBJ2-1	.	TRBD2	CASSPIAGGLIQQFF	TGTGCCAGCAGTCCGATAGCGGGAGGTCTTATTCAGCAGTTCTTC
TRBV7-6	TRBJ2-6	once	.	CASSLSSGSGWSGANVLTF	TGTGCCAGCAGCTTATCTTCGGGGAGTGGGTGGTCTGGGGCCAACGTCCTGACTTTC
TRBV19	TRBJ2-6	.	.	CASSFTGNPAHVLTF	TGTGCCAGTAGTTTCACAGGAAACCCCGCACACGTCCTGACTTTC
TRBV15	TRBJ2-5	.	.	CATSRATEEETQYF	TGTGCCACCAGCAGAGCGACAGAAGAAGAGACCCAGTACTTC
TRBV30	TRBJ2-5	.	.	CAWSGTIRETQYF	TGTGCCTGGAGCGGGACCATTAGGGAGACCCAGTACTTC
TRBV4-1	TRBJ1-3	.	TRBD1	CASSQGRQGSGNTIYF	TGCGCCAGCAGCCAAGGTAGACAGGGGTCTGGAAACACCATATATTTT
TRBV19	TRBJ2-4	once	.	CASGVPGNIQYF	TGTGCCAGCGGCGTGCCGGGGAACATTCAGTACTTC
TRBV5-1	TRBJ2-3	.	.	CASSPALASTQYF	TGCGCCAGCAGCCCCGCGCTTGCCAGTACGCAGTATTTT
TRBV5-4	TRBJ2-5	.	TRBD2	CASSLGVVAGETQYF	TGTGCCAGCAGCTTGGGGGTGGTAGCGGGTGAGACCCAGTACTTC
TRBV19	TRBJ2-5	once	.	CASSIYHSGRGETQYF	TGTGCCAGTAGTATCTACCACTCAGGCCGGGGTGAGACCCAGTACTTC
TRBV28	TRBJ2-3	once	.	CASGLGSAGDTQYF	TGTGCCAGCGGGCTAGGGTCGGCAGGAGATACGCAGTATTTT
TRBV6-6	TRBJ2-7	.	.	CASSSGNTAHEQYF	TGTGCCAGCAGTTCAGGTAACACCGCCCACGAGCAGTACTTC
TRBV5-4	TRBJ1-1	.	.	CASSLSGPLPTEAFF	TGTGCCAGCAGCTTGTCCGGACCATTGCCCACTGAAGCTTTCTTT
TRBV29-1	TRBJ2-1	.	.	CSVWFLGYNEQFF	TGCAGCGTTTGGTTCCTGGGCTACAATGAGCAGTTCTTC
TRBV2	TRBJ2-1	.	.	CASSATLNHLSSYNEQFF	TGTGCCAGCAGTGCGACGCTTAACCACCTGAGCTCCTACAATGAGCAGTTCTTC
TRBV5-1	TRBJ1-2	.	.	CASSARTDLPPYGYTF	TGCGCCAGCAGCGCCCGGACAGACCTACCCCCCTATGGCTACACCTTC
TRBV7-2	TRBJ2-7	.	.	CASSFGTGDEQYF	TGTGCCAGCAGTTTTGGGACCGGCGACGAGCAGTACTTC
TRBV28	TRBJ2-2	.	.	CASSPRDSPTGELFF	TGTGCCAGCAGTCCCCGGGACTCGCCGACCGGGGAGCTGTTTTTT
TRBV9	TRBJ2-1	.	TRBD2	CASSVSSGGEQFF	TGTGCCAGCAGCGTCTCTAGCGGAGGGGAGCAGTTCTTC
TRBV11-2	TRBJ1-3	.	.	CASSPGLSSGNTIYF	TGTGCCAGCAGCCCGGGACTGAGCTCTGGAAACACCATATATTTT
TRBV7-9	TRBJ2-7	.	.	CASSLGPGGFYEQYF	TGTGCCAGCAGCTTAGGCCCCGGCGGGTTCTACGAGCAGTACTTC
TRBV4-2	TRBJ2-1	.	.	CASSRRKDSYNEQFF	TGTGCCAGCAGCCGGAGGAAGGACTCCTACAATGAGCAGTTCTTC
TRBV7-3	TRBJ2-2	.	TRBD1	CASSRQGWTGELFF	TGTGCCAGCAGCCGACAGGGATGGACCGGGGAGCTGTTTTTT
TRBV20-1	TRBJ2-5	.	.	CSAHFGTQYF	TGCAGTGCCCATTTCGGGACCCAGTACTTC
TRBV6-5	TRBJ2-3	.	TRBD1	CASSPTGAGLDTQYF	TGTGCCAGCAGTCCGACAGGGGCTGGTTTGGATACGCAGTATTTT
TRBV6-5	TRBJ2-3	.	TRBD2	CASSYGAGGGTDTQYF	TGTGCCAGCAGTTACGGTGCGGGAGGCGGTACAGATACGCAGTATTTT
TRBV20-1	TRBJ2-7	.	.	CSARATSEQYF	TGCAGTGCTAGAGCTACGTCCGAGCAGTACTTC
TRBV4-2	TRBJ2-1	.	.	CASSQGDGSTYNEQFF	TGTGCCAGCAGCCAAGGGGACGGGAGCACCTACAATGAGCAGTTCTTC
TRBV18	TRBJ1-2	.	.	CASSSRGGEADGYTF	TGTGCCAGCTCATCTCGGGGAGGGGAAGCTGATGGCTACACCTTC
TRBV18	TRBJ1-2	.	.	CASSQETSTNYGYTF	TGTGCCAGCTCACAAGAGACAAGTACTAACTATGGCTACACCTTC
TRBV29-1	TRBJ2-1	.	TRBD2	CSVDWLAGGTSYNEQFF	TGCAGCGTTGACTGGCTAGCGGGAGGTACCTCCTACAATGAGCAGTTCTTC
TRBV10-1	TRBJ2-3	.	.	CASSQGFTSTDTQYF	TGCGCCAGCAGTCAGGGTTTTACTAGCACAGATACGCAGTATTTT
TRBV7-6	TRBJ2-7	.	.	CASSPQLTGGLGEQYF	TGTGCCAGCAGCCCCCAACTCACAGGGGGACTAGGCGAGCAGTACTTC
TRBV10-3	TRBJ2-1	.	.	CAISEETFYNEQFF	TGTGCCATCAGTGAGGAAACTTTTTACAATGAGCAGTTCTTC
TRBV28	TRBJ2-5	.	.	CASRASAETQYF	TGTGCCAGCAGGGCCTCGGCGGAGACCCAGTACTTC
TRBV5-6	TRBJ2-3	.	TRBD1	CASSLVGQGTDTQYF	TGTGCCAGCAGCTTGGTCGGACAGGGAACAGATACGCAGTATTTT
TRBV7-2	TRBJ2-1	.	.	CASSLSRGNNEQFF	TGTGCCAGCAGCCTCTCGCGGGGTAACAATGAGCAGTTCTTC
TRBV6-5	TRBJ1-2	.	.	CASRIGNFYGYTF	TGTGCCAGCAGGATTGGAAATTTCTATGGCTACACCTTC
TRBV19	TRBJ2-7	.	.	CASSRAGIYEQYF	TGTGCCAGTAGTAGGGCCGGCATCTACGAGCAGTACTTC
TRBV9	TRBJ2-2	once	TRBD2	CASSALPSSGSAGELFF	TGTGCCAGCAGCGCCCTCCCAAGTAGCGGGAGTGCCGGGGAGCTGTTTTTT
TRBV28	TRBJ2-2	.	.	CASSLMGYPGELFF	TGTGCCAGCAGTTTAATGGGTTATCCCGGGGAGCTGTTTTTT
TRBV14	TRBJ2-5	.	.	CASSQDPGQSQETQYF	TGTGCCAGCAGCCAAGATCCGGGGCAGTCTCAAGAGACCCAGTACTTC
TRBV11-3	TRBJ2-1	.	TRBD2	CASSSQRGTSGYNEQFF	TGTGCCAGCAGCTCCCAGCGGGGGACTAGCGGGTACAATGAGCAGTTCTTC
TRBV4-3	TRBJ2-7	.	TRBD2	CASSQANAGGPWEQYF	TGCGCCAGCAGCCAAGCCAATGCGGGAGGGCCGTGGGAGCAGTACTTC
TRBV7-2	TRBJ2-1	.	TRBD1	CASSLEGQGAPVFF	TGTGCCAGCAGCTTAGAAGGGCAGGGGGCACCCGTGTTCTTC
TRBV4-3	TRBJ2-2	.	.	CASSPTTAAAPLTGELFF	TGCGCCAGCAGCCCAACTACGGCAGCCGCCCCTTTAACCGGGGAGCTGTTTTTT
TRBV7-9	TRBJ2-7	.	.	CASSLRISGWKEGEQYF	TGTGCCAGCAGCTTAAGAATATCCGGGTGGAAAGAGGGCGAGCAGTACTTC
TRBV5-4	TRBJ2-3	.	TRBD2	CASSASLAGAKDTQYF	TGTGCCAGCAGCGCGTCGCTAGCGGGAGCGAAAGATACGCAGTATTTT